The next 18 T cell receptor beta chains were all read from a single sample in a study of shared T cell receptors in the human thymus. Produced via immunoSEQ multiplex PCR; TCRdb's table is partial and in-frame only. The sample has roughly 560,000 clones, about four fifths seen once. This sample also appeared in a second study, on human thymus T cells.

Sequencing was performed on thymocytes. Receptor source: a boy in the first two years of life with a congenital heart defect.

The chain links TRBV15 to TRBJ2-5, with TRBD2 matching 7 bases. V gave up 0 bases and J gave up 7 bases; unmatched junction bases: 11. This CDR3 spans 16 amino acids. Germline CDR1 and CDR2: LNHNV and YYDKDF (reference sequence). CDR3 coding DNA: TGTGCCACCAGCAGAGATGGTCGGGAGGCCCCCGGGACCCAGTACTTC. Its protein product is CATSRDGREAPGTQYF.

CDR3 nucleotides: TGCGCCAGCAGCCACTGGGGACTAGCGGCCAACAATGAGCAGTTCTTC. Protein sequence: CASSHWGLAANNEQFF. V gene TRBV4-3 combines with J gene TRBJ2-1; 11 nucleotides align to TRBD2. Germline V CDR1 and CDR2: LGHNA, YSLEER. The CDR3 extends over 16 amino acids. V trimming: 3 bases; J trimming: 5 bases; junction bases outside the gene matches: 6.

The rearrangement uses TRBV5-6 and TRBJ2-1; possibly TRBD2 for D (6 bases). Trimming removed 2 bases at V and 0 bases at J, with 21 bases between. The CDR3 length is 19 residues. CDR1 is SGHDT, CDR2 YYEEEE, per germline. CDR3 DNA sequence: TGTGCCAGCAGCTTAAGCGTTGGAACTAGCCAAAGCTCCTACAATGAGCAGTTCTTC. Its protein product is CASSLSVGTSQSSYNEQFF.

The chain couples TRBV19 to TRBJ2-7; 9 bases fit TRBD1. CDR1 LNHDA and CDR2 SQIVND come from the germline V gene (reference sequence). After removal of 3 bases from V and 4 bases from J, the junction contained 10 bases not matched to a gene. CDR3 length equals 16 residues. CDR3 coding DNA: TGTGCCAGTAGTATCTCCGGGACAGGGAGTCGATACGAGCAGTACTTC. Amino acids: CASSISGTGSRYEQYF. The full variable domain, completed using reference TRBV19 and TRBJ2-7, is DGGITQSPKYLFRKEGQNVTLSCEQNLNHDAMYWYRQDPGQGLRLIYYSQIVNDFQKGDIAEGYSVSREKKESFPLTVTSAQKNPTAFYLCASSISGTGSRYEQYFGPGTRLTVT.

The chain links TRBV28 to TRBJ2-1, with D possibly being TRBD2 (7 bases). Per germline, CDR1 MDHEN and CDR2 SYDVKM. The V end was cut by 2 bases, the J end by 7 bases, with 15 bases between. The CDR3 is 15 residues long. The CDR3 DNA sequence: TGTGCCAGCAGTTTAGGGGGCGGGAGTGGGAATGAGCAGTTCTTC. Its protein is CASSLGGGSGNEQFF.

The table lists this clone with a few counts. The chain has TRBV2 and TRBJ2-4; the D gene is possibly TRBD2 (6 bases). V lost 6 bases to trimming and J lost 0 bases, with 15 bases between them. The CDR3 has 16 residues. From germline, CDR1 is SNHLY and CDR2 FYNNEI. CDR3 loop: CASRPGRGIAKNIQYF. As DNA, the CDR3 is TGTGCCAGCAGACCTGGACGGGGGATAGCCAAAAACATTCAGTACTTC.

The chain has TRBV19 and TRBJ2-7; possible D gene TRBD2, 7 bases. Trimming left V 5 bases short and J 2 bases short, with 16 bases between. The CDR3 length is 15 residues. Germline V lookup: CDR1 LNHDA, CDR2 SQIVND (reference sequence). The CDR3 is CASSLRGGVAYEQYF. CDR3 bases: TGTGCCAGTAGTCTAAGGGGGGGGGTTGCCTACGAGCAGTACTTC.

The gene calls are TRBV11-2 and TRBJ2-7, with TRBD2 matching 10 bases. The CDR3 is 14 amino acids. The V segment lost 7 bases and the J segment 0 bases; nucleotides outside the gene matches: 3. The germline gives CDR1 SGHAT, CDR2 FQNNGV. The CDR3 nucleotides read TGTGCCAGCACCAGGACTAGCGGCTCCTACGAGCAGTACTTC. This gives the protein CASTRTSGSYEQYF.

This rearrangement joins TRBV30 to TRBJ1-1; 7 bases line up with TRBD1. CDR3 length: 15 amino acids. Germline CDR1 is GTSNPN and CDR2 is SVGIG (reference sequence). J gave up 1 base and V 4 bases, and 9 bases lay outside the gene matches. CDR3 sequence reads: CAWTRRGGWNTEAFF. The CDR3 bases are TGTGCCTGGACCCGGAGAGGGGGCTGGAACACTGAAGCTTTCTTT.

This clone turned up a few times. The chain carries TRBV6-6 and TRBJ2-3; tentatively, D is TRBD1 (7 bases). Germline CDR1 MNHNY, CDR2 SVGAGI (reference sequence). Between the trimmed V and J ends, which lost 8 bases and 2 bases, there was a span of 17 bases. CDR3 length: 15 amino acids. The CDR3 nucleotides are TGTGCCAGCTTCTCCCAGGGGGGTCTCACAGATACGCAGTATTTT. Protein sequence: CASFSQGGLTDTQYF.

CDR3 coding DNA: TGTGCCAGCAGCCAAGATTGGGGGACAACTGAAGCTTTCTTT. Encoded protein: CASSQDWGTTEAFF. The chain uses TRBV14 and TRBJ1-1; D perhaps matches TRBD1 (6 bases). V lost 0 bases and J lost 5, with 10 bases in between. Germline V gene lookup returns CDR1 SGHDN and CDR2 FVKESK. The CDR3 totals 14 residues.

This sequence joins TRBV4-1 and TRBJ2-5; 8 bases fit TRBD1. Germline trimming cut 2 bases from V and 5 bases from J; bases unmatched to any gene: 7. CDR1 is MGHRA and CDR2 is YSYEKL in the germline V gene. This CDR3 comprises 15 residues. The DNA for the CDR3 is TGCGCCAGCAGCCAAAGTACACAGGGGGTTGAGACCCAGTACTTC. This sequence encodes CASSQSTQGVETQYF.

The chain has TRBV14 and TRBJ2-3; TRBD2 matches at 8 bases. There are 17 residues in the CDR3. Germline V gene data show CDR1 as SGHDN and CDR2 as FVKESK. V lost 0 bases and J lost 0; bases outside the gene matches: 5. CDR3 nucleotide sequence: TGTGCCAGCAGCCAAGATAGGGCTAGCGGGAGCACAGATACGCAGTATTTT. Translated, it gives CASSQDRASGSTDTQYF.

The J gene is TRBJ1-5, the V gene TRBV7-8; the match to TRBD1 covers 7 bases. Germline V gives CDR1 SGHVS, CDR2 FQNEAQ. There are 17 residues in the CDR3. V trimming: 5 bases; J trimming: 4 bases; junction bases outside the gene matches: 14. This CDR3 is CASSPRQVGGLNQPQHF. Written as DNA, the CDR3 is TGTGCCAGCAGCCCTCGACAGGTAGGGGGCTTAAATCAGCCCCAGCATTTT.

The J gene is TRBJ2-3, the V gene TRBV6-6, with a weak D call TRBD2 (5 bases). The CDR3 consists of 16 residues. Germline values: CDR1 MNHNY, CDR2 SVGAGI (reference sequence). V lost 0 bases and J lost 3, with 13 bases in between. The CDR3 protein is CASSYSREMFTDTQYF. As DNA, the CDR3 is TGTGCCAGCAGTTACTCCCGGGAAATGTTTACAGATACGCAGTATTTT.

In DNA, the CDR3 is TGCGCCAGCAGCCAAGTGGCGGTGCGGCTAGCGGGACAAGAGACCCAGTACTTC. Translated: CASSQVAVRLAGQETQYF. The V and J genes are TRBV4-1 and TRBJ2-5, with 9 bases that match TRBD2. CDR3 size: 18 residues. Per the germline V gene, CDR1 is MGHRA and CDR2 is YSYEKL. V shed 1 base, J shed 2 bases, and the junction held 11 bases outside the gene matches.

The chain is built from TRBV27 and TRBJ2-6; 7 bases align to TRBD1. Germline lookup yields CDR1 MNHEY and CDR2 SMNVEV (reference sequence). The CDR3 consists of 18 residues. V lost 5 bases, J lost 0 bases, and 10 bases stayed unmatched. This CDR3 reads CASSPTGKALSGANVLTF. CDR3 in DNA: TGTGCCAGCAGTCCGACAGGGAAAGCCCTCTCTGGGGCCAACGTCCTGACTTTC.

This chain joins TRBV27 and TRBJ2-1; 8 bases are a match to TRBD1. Germline assignment: CDR1 MNHEY and CDR2 SMNVEV (reference sequence). The CDR3 contains 14 residues. The junction had 4 bases not matched to a gene; V was cut back by 5 bases and J by 4 bases. CDR3: CASSHRGVYNEQFF. The CDR3 DNA follows: TGTGCCAGCAGTCACAGGGGGGTATACAATGAGCAGTTCTTC.